The rows below give T cell receptor beta chains drawn from one sample of a study of CD8+ T cells in alopecia areata. TCRdb's table, derived via immunoSEQ multiplex PCR, lists solely in-frame clones and lacks some. The sample has over 85,000 clones; roughly two fifths are singletons. Sequencing input: CD4+ T cells sorted from blood. The receptors were gathered from a human donor with alopecia areata. Each CDR3 is given with its conserved first and last residue. The D gene is left open where the match is weak. Size values are once, few and many counts, or a class for expanded clones, and some rows have none.

cdr3_aa cdr3_nt d_call clone_size j_call v_call
CASSRDFGTEQYF TGTGCCAGCAGTAGGGACTTCGGTACCGAGCAGTACTTC - - TRBJ2-7 TRBV7-2
CASIQGDYNEQFF TGTGCCAGCATCCAGGGCGACTACAATGAGCAGTTCTTC - - TRBJ2-1 TRBV2
CASSPPAETQYF TGTGCCAGCTCACCACCAGCAGAGACCCAGTACTTC - - TRBJ2-5 TRBV18
CAWSAQGAHLTGQPQHF TGTGCCTGGAGCGCGCAGGGGGCGCATTTAACTGGTCAGCCCCAGCATTTT TRBD1 few TRBJ1-5 TRBV30
CASSVTSGSTDTQYF TGTGCCAGCAGTGTTACTAGCGGTAGCACAGATACGCAGTATTTT TRBD2 few TRBJ2-3 TRBV6-4
CASSQSSSGDTQYF TGTGCCAGCTCCCAGTCGAGTAGCGGAGATACGCAGTATTTT - - TRBJ2-3 TRBV18
CSGGLAFWVNEQFF TGCAGCGGGGGACTAGCGTTTTGGGTCAATGAGCAGTTCTTC TRBD2 - TRBJ2-1 TRBV29-1
CASSPAHDRRAAGYTF TGTGCCAGCAGTCCCGCCCACGACAGGAGGGCCGCTGGCTACACCTTC - - TRBJ1-2 TRBV27
CASSPQGLAGGADTQYF TGTGCCAGCAGCCCCCAGGGACTAGCGGGAGGGGCAGATACGCAGTATTTT TRBD2 - TRBJ2-3 TRBV7-2
CASSGGLAGTYEQYF TGTGCCAGCAGTGGAGGACTAGCGGGGACCTACGAGCAGTACTTC TRBD2 - TRBJ2-7 TRBV2
CASSQVSGGRTDTQYF TGCGCCAGCAGCCAAGTCTCGGGCGGCCGCACAGATACGCAGTATTTT - few TRBJ2-3 TRBV4-1
CASSFYHGGEQYF TGCGCCAGCAGCTTTTATCACGGCGGCGAGCAGTACTTC - few TRBJ2-7 TRBV5-1
CSVESGDTQYF TGCAGCGTTGAATCAGGGGATACGCAGTATTTT - few TRBJ2-3 TRBV29-1
CASSHKYEQYF TGTGCCAGCAGCCATAAATACGAGCAGTACTTC - - TRBJ2-7 TRBV5-6
CASSLGTGQETQYF TGTGCCAGCAGCTTAGGGACAGGCCAAGAGACCCAGTACTTC TRBD1 few TRBJ2-5 TRBV7-9
CASSFRGRTHEQYF TGTGCCAGCAGTTTTCGCGGCAGGACTCACGAGCAGTACTTC - - TRBJ2-7 TRBV28
CASKTGKSSYNEQFF TGTGCCAGCAAAACTGGAAAGAGCTCCTACAATGAGCAGTTCTTC - few TRBJ2-1 TRBV27
CASSWGQGTDTQYF TGTGCCAGCAGTTGGGGACAGGGAACAGATACGCAGTATTTT TRBD1 - TRBJ2-3 TRBV7-9
CASSPVDTDTQYF TGTGCCAGCAGCCCGGTAGACACAGATACGCAGTATTTT - - TRBJ2-3 TRBV5-6
CASTEERLAGDRTDTQYF TGTGCCAGCACAGAGGAGCGGCTAGCGGGAGACCGCACAGATACGCAGTATTTT TRBD2 few TRBJ2-3 TRBV7-2
CSVVGTGGDEQFF TGCAGCGTTGTCGGGACAGGGGGCGATGAGCAGTTCTTC TRBD1 - TRBJ2-1 TRBV29-1
CASSLAGWASGGDDTQYF TGTGCCAGCAGCTTAGCGGGCTGGGCTAGCGGGGGGGATGATACGCAGTATTTT TRBD2 - TRBJ2-3 TRBV7-8
CAAYSRDTQYF TGTGCCGCATACAGTCGCGATACGCAGTATTTT - few TRBJ2-3 TRBV30
CASSWDREDQPQHF TGTGCCAGCTCCTGGGACAGGGAAGATCAGCCCCAGCATTTT TRBD1 - TRBJ1-5 TRBV2
CAWSAIGLNQPQHF TGTGCCTGGAGCGCGATAGGGCTCAATCAGCCCCAGCATTTT - - TRBJ1-5 TRBV30
CASSLKDRGPREEGYTF TGCGCCAGCAGCTTAAAGGACAGGGGCCCAAGGGAGGAAGGCTACACCTTC TRBD1 - TRBJ1-2 TRBV5-1
CSERTSPADTQYF TGCAGCGAGAGGACTAGTCCCGCAGATACGCAGTATTTT TRBD2 - TRBJ2-3 TRBV29-1
CSVAAKTGPQETQYF TGCAGCGTTGCTGCAAAGACAGGACCCCAAGAGACCCAGTACTTC - few TRBJ2-5 TRBV29-1
CASSYGGTGGQETQYF TGTGCCAGCAGTTACGGCGGGACAGGGGGACAAGAGACCCAGTACTTC TRBD1 - TRBJ2-5 TRBV6-5
CASREVVRRGHYGYTF TGCGCCAGCAGAGAGGTGGTACGCAGGGGGCACTATGGCTACACCTTC TRBD1 few TRBJ1-2 TRBV5-1
CAWKKGVGQYF TGTGCCTGGAAAAAGGGAGTAGGGCAGTACTTC - few TRBJ2-7 TRBV30
CASSIKEPKIYEQYF TGTGCCAGTAGTATAAAAGAACCGAAGATTTACGAGCAGTACTTC - few TRBJ2-7 TRBV19
CSVGGGVSGANVLTF TGCAGCGTTGGGGGCGGCGTTTCTGGGGCCAACGTCCTGACTTTC - - TRBJ2-6 TRBV29-1
CASSSTSGRARYNEQFF TGTGCCAGCAGCTCGACTAGCGGGAGGGCCCGGTACAATGAGCAGTTCTTC TRBD2 - TRBJ2-1 TRBV7-2
CAATTSGGWSEQFF TGTGCCGCTACAACTAGCGGGGGGTGGAGTGAGCAGTTCTTC TRBD2 few TRBJ2-1 TRBV30
CASSFTSSTDTQYF TGCGCCAGCAGCTTCACCTCTAGCACAGATACGCAGTATTTT - once TRBJ2-3 TRBV5-1
CSVEEKTGIEAFF TGCAGCGTTGAAGAAAAAACAGGGATAGAAGCTTTCTTT - - TRBJ1-1 TRBV29-1
CASSLGQNYNEQFF TGTGCCAGCAGCTTAGGGCAGAACTACAATGAGCAGTTCTTC - - TRBJ2-1 TRBV7-9
CASSRRGGPPYEQYF TGTGCCAGCTCCCGCCGTGGCGGTCCTCCCTACGAGCAGTACTTC - - TRBJ2-7 TRBV18
CASSVGSGSGREQFF TGTGCCAGCAGTGTGGGTAGCGGGAGCGGGCGTGAGCAGTTCTTC TRBD2 - TRBJ2-1 TRBV25-1
CASSSGSSNYGYTF TGTGCCAGCAGTTCCGGGAGTTCTAACTATGGCTACACCTTC - - TRBJ1-2 TRBV6-6
CASSVQSYNEQFF TGTGCCAGCAGTGTACAATCCTACAATGAGCAGTTCTTC - - TRBJ2-1 TRBV25-1
CASSAASGSSETQYF TGTGCCAGCAGCGCAGCTAGCGGGAGCTCAGAGACCCAGTACTTC TRBD2 - TRBJ2-5 TRBV7-7
CAWSQGATGTDTQYF TGTGCCTGGAGTCAGGGGGCAACTGGCACAGATACGCAGTATTTT TRBD1 - TRBJ2-3 TRBV30
CASSYYTAPSSYEQYF TGTGCCAGCAGTTACTATACTGCTCCGAGTTCCTACGAGCAGTACTTC - - TRBJ2-7 TRBV6-5
CASSLVPAGEQFF TGCGCCAGCAGCTTGGTCCCGGCTGGTGAGCAGTTCTTC - - TRBJ2-1 TRBV5-1
CASSYDFGRGYEQYF TGTGCCAGCAGTTACGATTTCGGGAGAGGCTACGAGCAGTACTTC - few TRBJ2-7 TRBV6-5
CASSQDRGPPEAFF TGCGCCAGCAGCCAAGATCGAGGACCCCCTGAAGCTTTCTTT - - TRBJ1-1 TRBV4-3
CASSQGDEQFF TGTGCCAGCAGTCAGGGGGATGAGCAGTTCTTC TRBD1 few TRBJ2-1 TRBV6-6
CSVRLAGPGSQYF TGCAGCGTAAGACTAGCGGGGCCCGGGAGCCAGTACTTC TRBD2 - TRBJ2-5 TRBV29-1
CAWSVLQRGYTF TGTGCCTGGAGTGTACTACAGCGAGGCTACACCTTC - - TRBJ1-2 TRBV30
CASSQSRDSSAGANVLTF TGCGCCAGCAGTCAATCGCGGGACAGTTCGGCCGGGGCCAACGTCCTGACTTTC - few TRBJ2-6 TRBV23-1
CASAFGGGADTQYF TGTGCCAGCGCATTCGGCGGGGGGGCAGATACGCAGTATTTT TRBD2 few TRBJ2-3 TRBV28